This T cell receptor (beta chain) was sequenced for a study of blood T cell repertoires in COVID-19 (dated by TCRdb to about 2020). Looking at the study overall: Samples covering the acute and convalescent phases of COVID-19 were provided by collaborators in the United States, Italy and Spain. The material from the prospective study consisted of cDNA or gDNA derived from T cells, B-cell-depleted T cells, or PBMCs. Subjects who had been exposed to COVID-19, were actively infected with it, or had recovered from it provided the deeply sampled blood TCRbeta repertoires that made up the dataset. The repertoires were released in a freely available public database meant as a resource for research on the immune response to SARS-CoV-2. Samples were obtained from the ongoing ImmuneRACE study (first 160 participants) and from some 1,300 subjects provided by 6 global collaborators. Nearly every sample came with metadata listing a de-identified subject ID, COVID-19 status, age in years and sex. Where available, HLA class I and class II types were obtained from metadata supplied by the sample provider rather than from assay-based typing.

In the prospective study, participants were roughly 18 to 100 years old, resided in around 25 geographic areas of the United States, and were enrolled through a virtual design. Cohort assignment in the prospective study relied on participant-reported clinical history from a screening survey and a study questionnaire. A participant counted as exposed if, within 2 weeks of entering the study, that participant had been in contact with someone who had a PCR-confirmed or clinician-diagnosed COVID-19 case. Each participant in the prospective study had whole blood, serum and a nasopharyngeal or oropharyngeal swab collected by mobile phlebotomists. Additional blood draws and questionnaires over an approximately two-month period could optionally be provided by prospective study participants. Prospective study blood samples were shipped either frozen or at room temperature before DNA extraction. Turning to this clone: The antigen this receptor binds is unknown. No much larger clone exists at a distance of one base, and base qualities are not known.

What the research found in general, with its limitations: Clinical and demographic metadata were provided uncurated, with the amount varying by source and participant.

TCRbeta CDR3 regions were amplified from genomic DNA using the immunoSEQ Assay, a bias-controlled multiplex PCR. In the source study's methods: Nucleated cell counts per sample were estimated from amplification of reference gene primers within the assay. To quantify the absolute abundance of each unique TCRbeta CDR3 rearrangement, sequence reads were collapsed and filtered. Productive Simpson clonality was computed per sample as the square root of Simpson's diversity index over productive rearrangements. TCRdb holds this immuneACCESS table with in-frame rearrangements only. Some clones are missing; in checked studies, unresolved V genes explain under half, and the rest has no known cause. That table is the source of V, J and clone size, and D and trimming were worked out from the DNA. The sample records fewer than 250,000 clones, about 83% of which are singletons. Together, the top ten hold approximately 4% of the sample.

Including the terminal cysteine and phenylalanine, the CDR3 comprises 16 residues. The entry retains the CDR3 DNA only, 48 bases that are in frame from base 1. CDR1 MNHNS and CDR2 SASEGT are derived from the germline V gene. Trimmed from V: 4 bases; trimmed from J: 2 bases; junction bases lacking a gene match: 7. The origin of this receptor is a woman in her thirties or forties who had been exposed to COVID-19. The chain uses TRBV6-1 and TRBJ2-3; 9 bases in the junction line up with TRBD2. Specimen: PBMCs or T cells enriched from blood (not recorded which). For the CDR3, the sequence is CASSVLAGTSTDTQYF. The DNA reads as follows: TGTGCCAGCAGTGTGCTAGCGGGGACATCCACAGATACGCAGTATTTT.